The 29 T cell receptor beta chains below all came from one sample that was sequenced in a study of blood T cells in healthy people across ages. Together with a sample-barcoded 5' primer, a J-beta primer mix was included in a second PCR lasting about 6 to 11 cycles. TCRdb re-called the 5' RACE reads with MiXCR, one entry per CDR3 protein. This table has some 710,000 distinct CDR3 sequences, 22% appearing once. The material sequenced was blood. These receptors originate from a man between 65 and 79 years old in good health.

In this sample, this clonotype turned up a few times. The rearrangement joins TRBV4-3 to TRBJ2-3, with 7 bases lining up with TRBD2. The CDR3 totals 15 residues. Germline V gene lookup returns CDR1 LGHNA and CDR2 YSLEER. V shed 2 bases and J 4 bases; nucleotides not matched to a gene: 6. The chain's CDR3 is CASSQREVLADTQYF. CDR3 DNA sequence: TGCGCCAGCAGCCAACGGGAGGTTTTAGCAGATACGCAGTATTTT.

Written as DNA, the CDR3 is TGTGCCAGCAGTTTTAGGCAAGCAAATGAAAAACTGTTTTTT. Translation: CASSFRQANEKLFF. The chain employs TRBV12-3 or TRBV12-4 and TRBJ1-4; unclear D gene. The V end was cut by 3 bases, the J end by 5 bases, with 10 bases between. The CDR3 has 14 residues.

The J gene is TRBJ2-1, the V gene TRBV10-3; 7 nucleotides agree with TRBD2. CDR1 and CDR2 (germline): ENHRY, SYGVKD. Unmatched junction bases numbered 10, after V lost 4 bases and J lost 4 bases. The CDR3 extends over 16 amino acids. The CDR3 sequence is CAISGDVAGGYNEQFF. The CDR3 coding sequence is TGTGCCATCAGTGGAGACGTCGCCGGGGGGTACAATGAGCAGTTCTTC.

CDR3 sequence reads: CATSRGPGFYNEQFF. DNA of the CDR3: TGTGCCACCAGCAGAGGACCGGGGTTCTACAATGAGCAGTTCTTC. The genes are TRBV15 and TRBJ2-1; tentatively, D is TRBD2 (5 bases). The CDR3 has 15 residues. Per the germline V gene, CDR1 is LNHNV and CDR2 is YYDKDF (reference sequence). Between the trimmed V and J ends, which lost 1 base and 3 bases, there was a span of 10 bases.

The J gene is TRBJ2-3, the V gene TRBV4-1; possibly TRBD1 or TRBD2 for D (6 bases each). The CDR3 is made up of 18 amino acids. V lost 2 bases, J lost 4 bases, and 22 bases lay in between. The germline V gene has CDR1 MGHRA and CDR2 YSYEKL. CDR3 nucleotide sequence: TGCGCCAGCAGCCAACCCTCGGGGGCTAGGGGGGTTGCAGATACGCAGTATTTT. Protein sequence: CASSQPSGARGVADTQYF.

This clonotype has a handful of counts. The chain joins TRBV28 to TRBJ1-1; D unresolved. Between the trimmed V and J ends, which lost 6 bases and 0 bases, there was a span of 11 bases. The CDR3 runs to 14 residues. The germline gives CDR1 MDHEN, CDR2 SYDVKM. The DNA of the CDR3 is TGTGCCAGCAGGGCGGGAAACATGAACACTGAAGCTTTCTTT. As protein: CASRAGNMNTEAFF. The full variable domain, completed using reference TRBV28 and TRBJ1-1, is DVKVTQSSRYLVKRTGEKVFLECVQDMDHENMFWYRQDPGLGLRLIYFSYDVKMKEKGDIPEGYSVSREKKERFSLILESASTNQTSMYLCASRAGNMNTEAFFGQGTRLTVV.

This clonotype has just a few counts. The chain couples TRBV7-2 to TRBJ2-7; 10 bases match TRBD2. The closer fit of TRBJ2-1 to the DNA end suggests the J call may be wrong. CDR3 length equals 17 residues. In germline, CDR1 is SGHTA, CDR2 FQGNSA. The DNA of the CDR3 is TGTGCCAGCAGCCACGGGACTAGCGAGTCTGTTTACAATGAGCAGTTCTTC. This gives the protein CASSHGTSESVYNEQFF.

This clonotype was detected a few times. J is TRBJ2-5 and V is TRBV15; D ambiguous. The end of the DNA aligns better with TRBJ2-7, so the J call may be wrong. The germline CDR1 and CDR2 sequences are LNHNV and YYDKDF (reference sequence). The CDR3 totals 13 residues. CDR3 DNA: TGTGCCACCAGCAGAGATGTAGGGCGCGAGCAGTACGTC. Its protein product is CATSRDVGREQYV.

This clonotype was detected only a few times. CDR3 residues: CASSPRDRINYGYTF. The CDR3 coding sequence is TGTGCCAGCAGCCCCCGGGACCGAATTAACTATGGCTACACCTTC. The chain has TRBV3-1 and TRBJ1-2; TRBD1 might be the D (5 bases). The germline V gene has CDR1 LGHDT and CDR2 YNNKEL (reference sequence). Deletions cut 4 bases from V and 1 base from J, with 13 bases between. The CDR3 contains 15 residues.

A note on this clonotype: Mismatch with germline at one junction end may stem from a read error. J is TRBJ2-7 and V is TRBV3-1; TRBD2 agrees at 7 bases. The CDR3 sequence is 12 residues long. Germline loops: CDR1 LGHDT, CDR2 YNNKEL (reference sequence). CDR3 sequence reads: CASSQGEGPFLF. In DNA, the CDR3 is TGTGCCAGCAGCCAAGGGGAGGGACCCTTCTTGTTC.

This clonotype was seen at least ten times. The V and J genes are TRBV18 and TRBJ1-2; no definite D call. Per germline, CDR1 KGHSH and CDR2 LQKENI. The germline V and J ends were trimmed by 3 bases and 3 bases, with 8 bases remaining between them. This CDR3 is built from 13 residues. CDR3 coding DNA: TGTGCCAGCTCACCGGCCGGCTACTATGGCTACACCTTC. Its protein is CASSPAGYYGYTF. The full variable domain, rest sourced from reference TRBV18 and TRBJ1-2, is NAGVMQNPRHLVRRRGQEARLRCSPMKGHSHVYWYRQLPEEGLKFMVYLQKENIIDESGMPKERFSAEFPKEGPSILRIQQVVRGDSAAYFCASSPAGYYGYTFGSGTRLTVV.

This chain links TRBV5-5 with TRBJ2-7; TRBD2 matches 14 bases. V dropped 4 bases and J dropped 3; count of bases not matched to a gene: 3. Germline CDR1 and CDR2: SGHKS and YYEKEE (reference sequence). The CDR3 contains 15 residues. CDR3 coding DNA: TGTGCCAGCAGCCCGGGACTAGCGGGGGTCTACGAGCAGTACGTC. It yields the protein CASSPGLAGVYEQYV.

This clonotype was detected a few times. The chain carries TRBV12-3 or TRBV12-4 and TRBJ1-2; tentative D call: TRBD1 (5 bases). This CDR3 is built from 13 residues. The V gene lost 8 bases and the J gene lost 7 bases, with 17 bases spanning the gap. CDR3 nucleotide sequence: TGTGCCAGCGCAGGGAGGACCGGCATTGGCTACACCTTC. It translates to CASAGRTGIGYTF.

The rearrangement links TRBV5-1 to TRBJ1-4, with TRBD1 matching 7 bases. This CDR3 is built from 15 residues. Looked up from germline, CDR1 is SGHRS and CDR2 is YFSETQ. The V segment lost 4 bases and the J segment 3 bases; nucleotides outside the gene matches: 6. CDR3: CASSNQGQANEKLFF. CDR3 nucleotides: TGCGCCAGCAGCAATCAAGGACAGGCTAATGAAAAACTGTTTTTT.

The chain combines TRBV14 with TRBJ1-2; 8 bases align to TRBD1. This CDR3 spans 14 amino acids. Unmatched junction bases numbered 6, after V lost 2 bases and J lost 7 bases. Per the germline V gene, CDR1 is SGHDN and CDR2 is FVKESK. CDR3 sequence: CASSQLTGGSGYTF. The DNA of the CDR3 is TGTGCCAGCAGCCAACTCACAGGGGGATCTGGCTACACCTTC.

This clonotype was recorded a few times. The chain links TRBV5-5 to TRBJ2-3; 9 bases are shared with TRBD2. This CDR3 is 16 amino acids long. Germline-derived CDR1 and CDR2 are SGHKS and YYEKEE (reference sequence). J was trimmed by 2 bases and V by 4 bases; bases with no gene match: 8. CDR3 DNA: TGTGCCAGCAGCCTGAGTGGGACTAGCCTCACAGATACGCAGTATTTT. It yields the protein CASSLSGTSLTDTQYF.

This rearrangement joins TRBV6-5 to TRBJ2-2; D uncertain. This CDR3 has 11 residues. Trimming left V 7 bases short and J 4 bases short, with 4 bases between. Germline CDR1 and CDR2: MNHEY and SVGAGI. The CDR3 DNA sequence: TGTGCCAGCACTCGCACCGGGGAGCTGTTTTTT. Translated: CASTRTGELFF.

This clonotype was seen more than once but under ten times. This chain uses TRBV20-1 with TRBJ2-5, with 10 bases identical to TRBD2. Germline V gene sequence: CDR1 DFQATT, CDR2 SNEGSKA (reference sequence). V was pared by 6 bases and J by 2 bases, with 9 bases of the junction left unmatched. The CDR3 is 15 amino acids. The CDR3 spells CSAKATSGVQETQYF. In DNA, the CDR3 is TGCAGTGCGAAAGCCACTAGCGGGGTACAAGAGACCCAGTACTTC.

This clonotype has more than one count but fewer than ten. The chain is built from TRBV12-3 or TRBV12-4 and TRBJ2-2; TRBD2 aligns across 10 bases. This CDR3 has 19 residues. V shed 6 bases and J 6 bases; nucleotides not matched to a gene: 19. The CDR3 sequence: CASSLPAVLAGRRSGELFF. The CDR3 DNA is TGTGCCAGCAGCTTACCGGCCGTACTAGCGGGGAGGAGGTCCGGGGAGCTGTTTTTT.

Comment on this clonotype: One end of the junction varies from germline; a read error may be responsible. This chain uses TRBV6-6 with TRBJ1-1, with D possibly matching TRBD1 (5 bases). Germline V gene sequence: CDR1 MNHNY, CDR2 SVGAGI (reference sequence). The CDR3 spans 15 residues. The CDR3 is CAGSYLDSIHREAFF. The CDR3 bases are TGTGCCGGCAGTTACCTCGACAGTATCCATCGTGAAGCTTTCTTT.

This clonotype was recorded a few times. Germline and junction disagree at one end, which may indicate a read error. The chain has TRBV20-1 and TRBJ2-3; a possible D gene is TRBD2 (5 bases). This CDR3 contains 14 residues. CDR1 and CDR2 (germline): DFQATT, SNEGSKA (reference sequence). The CDR3 sequence is CSARDMDSTNTQYF. CDR3 bases: TGCAGTGCTAGAGATATGGACTCCACAAATACGCAGTATTTT.

The chain uses TRBV6-4 and TRBJ1-1; TRBD1 might be the D (5 bases). The germline V gene has CDR1 MRHNA and CDR2 SNTAGT. This CDR3 is built from 15 residues. Trimming took 4 bases from V and 3 from J, leaving 15 bases between them. DNA of the CDR3: TGTGCCAGCAGTGTGGAGGGGATGGGATACACTGAAGCTTTCTTT. It yields the protein CASSVEGMGYTEAFF.

This clonotype has only a few counts. J is TRBJ1-6 and V is TRBV11-2; D gene ambiguous. CDR1 SGHAT and CDR2 FQNNGV come from the germline V gene. V shed 1 base and J shed 8 bases, with 6 bases lying between them. This CDR3 has 13 residues. The CDR3 here is CASSLVPDSPLHF. The CDR3 DNA follows: TGTGCCAGCAGCTTAGTCCCGGATTCACCCCTCCACTTT.

This clonotype occurred a few times. CDR3: CASRGTASSYEQYF. The DNA of the CDR3 is TGTGCCAGCAGGGGGACAGCCAGCTCCTACGAGCAGTACTTC. The chain recombines TRBV25-1 with TRBJ2-7, with TRBD1 matching 7 bases. Germline V CDR1 and CDR2: MGHDK, SYGVNS. This CDR3 region has 14 residues. V lost 6 bases to trimming and J lost 0 bases; unmatched junction nucleotides: 5.

The rearrangement links TRBV3-1 to TRBJ1-1; 9 bases align to TRBD1. In germline, CDR1 is LGHDT, CDR2 YNNKEL (reference sequence). V dropped 4 bases and J dropped 5; count of bases not matched to a gene: 8. The CDR3 length is 15 residues. The DNA for the CDR3 is TGTGCCAGCAGCCCACAGGGGGCAGGAAGTACTGAAGCTTTCTTT. Translated: CASSPQGAGSTEAFF. Combining the CDR3 with reference TRBV3-1 and TRBJ1-1 gives the whole variable domain DTAVSQTPKYLVTQMGNDKSIKCEQNLGHDTMYWYKQDSKKFLKIMFSYNNKELIINETVPNRFSPKSPDKAHLNLHINSLELGDSAVYFCASSPQGAGSTEAFFGQGTRLTVV.

This clonotype appeared a few times. The CDR3 sequence: CSARDWASGPYEQYF. The CDR3 DNA reads TGCAGTGCTAGAGATTGGGCTAGCGGTCCCTACGAGCAGTACTTC. The V call is TRBV20-1, the J call TRBJ2-7; 7 positions agree with TRBD2. V was clipped by 0 bases and J by 2 bases; unmatched bases: 7. The CDR3 loop spans 15 amino acids. The germline gives CDR1 DFQATT, CDR2 SNEGSKA (reference sequence).

The chain joins TRBV4-3 to TRBJ2-1, with 7 bases matching TRBD2. Germline lookup yields CDR1 LGHNA and CDR2 YSLEER. There are 16 residues in the CDR3. With 3 bases clipped from V and 5 bases from J, the junction kept 10 bases outside the gene matches. The CDR3 sequence is CASSQGRVYVNNEQFF. For the CDR3, the DNA is TGCGCCAGCAGCCAGGGGAGGGTCTACGTGAACAATGAGCAGTTCTTC.

The chain has TRBV18 and TRBJ1-1; weak D call: TRBD1 (6 bases). V lost 6 bases, J lost 1 base, and 18 bases lay in between. The CDR3 covers 16 residues. From germline, CDR1 is KGHSH and CDR2 LQKENI. CDR3 in DNA: TGTGCCAGCTCCCTTGACAGGCCTTATAGGAACACTGAAGCTTTCTTT. This codes for CASSLDRPYRNTEAFF. The full variable domain, with the rest looked up from reference TRBV18 and TRBJ1-1, is NAGVMQNPRHLVRRRGQEARLRCSPMKGHSHVYWYRQLPEEGLKFMVYLQKENIIDESGMPKERFSAEFPKEGPSILRIQQVVRGDSAAYFCASSLDRPYRNTEAFFGQGTRLTVV.

The chain couples TRBV7-9 to TRBJ1-1, with a possible D match to TRBD1 (5 bases). CDR3 length equals 14 residues. Germline-derived CDR1 and CDR2 are SEHNR and FQNEAQ (reference sequence). V lost 8 bases and J lost 3, with 16 bases in between. The CDR3 coding sequence is TGTGCCAGCCATGGAGGCGAGGGGTACACTGAAGCTTTCTTT. This sequence encodes CASHGGEGYTEAFF.